The subject of this entry is one T cell receptor (beta chain). Its antigen target is currently unknown. Per-base qualities were not stored, and no clone one base away is much larger. This record belongs to a study of T cell changes during pregnancy in multiple sclerosis (dated by TCRdb to between 2018 and 2021). About the investigation overall: The study examined how the T cell repertoire changed over the course of pregnancy in women with multiple sclerosis.

The library was obtained by the immunoSEQ multiplex PCR assay. Held by TCRdb, this immuneACCESS table contains in-frame sequences only and omits some clones. Under half of the omission traces to an unresolved V gene where checked; the cause of the rest is unknown. The sample profile shows around 69,000 clones; approximately 91% of them were found once. The ten largest clones represent roughly 1.3% of the sample. V is pared back by 4 bases and J by 2 bases, with 14 bases lying between the germline termini. Sequences SGHKS (CDR1) and YYEKEE (CDR2) are obtained from the germline V gene (reference sequence). There are 15 amino acids in the CDR3, from cysteine to phenylalanine inclusive. The entry retains the CDR3 DNA only, 45 bases that are in frame from base 1.

This specimen consisted of peripheral blood, obtained in the third trimester of pregnancy. The chain joins TRBV5-5 to TRBJ2-3; tentative D gene TRBD2, with 5 bases matching. The clonotype was recovered from a female donor with multiple sclerosis, enrolled in a pregnancy study. The CDR3 here reads CASSRPAGDTDTQYF. The nucleotide sequence is TGTGCCAGCAGCCGACCGGCGGGTGACACAGATACGCAGTATTTT.